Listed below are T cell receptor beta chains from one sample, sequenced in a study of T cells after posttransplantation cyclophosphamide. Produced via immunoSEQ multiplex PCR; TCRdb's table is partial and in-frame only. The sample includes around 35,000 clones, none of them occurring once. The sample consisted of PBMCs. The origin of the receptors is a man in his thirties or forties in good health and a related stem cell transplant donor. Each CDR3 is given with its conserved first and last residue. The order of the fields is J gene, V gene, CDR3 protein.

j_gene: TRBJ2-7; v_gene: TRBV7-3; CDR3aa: CASSLTRGYEQYF
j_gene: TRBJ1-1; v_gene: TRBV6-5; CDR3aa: CASRWTGGVNTEAFF
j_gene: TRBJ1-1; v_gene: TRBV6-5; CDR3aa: CASSYQGAPEAFF
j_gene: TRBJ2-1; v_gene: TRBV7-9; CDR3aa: CASSLKGFSYNEQFF
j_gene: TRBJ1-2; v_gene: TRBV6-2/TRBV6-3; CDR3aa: CASKRTGSDGYTF
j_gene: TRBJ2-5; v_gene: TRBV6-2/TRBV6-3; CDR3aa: CASSYWRGSKQETQYF
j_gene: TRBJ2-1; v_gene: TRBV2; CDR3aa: CASIEGVRYNEQFF
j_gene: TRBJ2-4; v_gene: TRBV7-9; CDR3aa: CASSSAPGQGENIQYF
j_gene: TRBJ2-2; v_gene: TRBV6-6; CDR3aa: CASSYDGLDTGELFF
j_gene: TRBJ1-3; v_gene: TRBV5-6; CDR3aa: CASSSRGQAGNTIYF
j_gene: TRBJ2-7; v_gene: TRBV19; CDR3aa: CASSSGTGYEQYF
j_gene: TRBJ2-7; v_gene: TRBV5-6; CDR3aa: CASSSFHEQYF
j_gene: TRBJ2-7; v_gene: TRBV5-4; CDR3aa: CASSKQGKLYEQYF
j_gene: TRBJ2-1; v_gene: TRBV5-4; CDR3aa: CASSLEIGRGFNEQFF
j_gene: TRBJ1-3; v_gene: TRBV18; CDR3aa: CASSPQGVSGNTIYF
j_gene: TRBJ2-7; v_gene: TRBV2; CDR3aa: CASSLEGTTYEQYF
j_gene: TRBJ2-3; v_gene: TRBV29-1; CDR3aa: CSVEKGPADTQYF
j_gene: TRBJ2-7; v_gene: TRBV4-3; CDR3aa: CASSHAGTGGYEQYF
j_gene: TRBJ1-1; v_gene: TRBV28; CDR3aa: CASLWRGRTEAFF
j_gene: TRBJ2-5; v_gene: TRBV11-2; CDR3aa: CASSFFKGQETQYF
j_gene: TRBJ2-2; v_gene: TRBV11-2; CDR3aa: CASSLEASGGVIGELFF
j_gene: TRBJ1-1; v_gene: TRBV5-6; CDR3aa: CASSLVQRNTEAFF
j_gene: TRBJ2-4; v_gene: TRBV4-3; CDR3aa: CASSRDRQNIQYF
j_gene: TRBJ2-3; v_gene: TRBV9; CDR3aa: CASSVGPQSTDTQYF
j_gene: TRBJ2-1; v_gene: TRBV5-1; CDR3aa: CASSLGQSNEQFF
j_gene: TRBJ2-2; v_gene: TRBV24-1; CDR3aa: CATSDLRQGAAGELFF
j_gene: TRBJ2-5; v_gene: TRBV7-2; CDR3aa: CASSPLAGKETQYF
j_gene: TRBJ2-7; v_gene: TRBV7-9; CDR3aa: CASSLAVSSYEQYF
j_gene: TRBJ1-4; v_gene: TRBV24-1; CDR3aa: CATSGQEGQKLFF
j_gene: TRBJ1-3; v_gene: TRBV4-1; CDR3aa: CASSPRTGGNTIYF
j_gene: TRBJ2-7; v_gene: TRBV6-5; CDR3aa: CASSYSRGFGEQYF
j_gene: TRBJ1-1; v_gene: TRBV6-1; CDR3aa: CASGEGLNTEAFF
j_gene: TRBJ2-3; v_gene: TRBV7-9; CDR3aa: CASSLEGWTDTQYF
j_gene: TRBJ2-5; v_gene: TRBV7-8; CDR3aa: CASRSRAGGQETQYF
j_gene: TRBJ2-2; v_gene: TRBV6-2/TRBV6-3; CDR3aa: CASNTGGAGTGQLFF
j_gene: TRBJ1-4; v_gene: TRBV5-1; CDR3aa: CASSLYRRQAGKSREKLFF
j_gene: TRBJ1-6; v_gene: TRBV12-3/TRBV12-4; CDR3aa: CASRPGTDNSPLHF
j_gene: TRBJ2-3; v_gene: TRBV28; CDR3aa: CASISSIIWYF
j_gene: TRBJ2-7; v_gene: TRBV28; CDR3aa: CASLFLARDRGYEQYF
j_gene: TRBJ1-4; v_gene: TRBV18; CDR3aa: CASSQVLKEKLFF
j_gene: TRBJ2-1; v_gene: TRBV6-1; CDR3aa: CASRNSGGALNEQFF
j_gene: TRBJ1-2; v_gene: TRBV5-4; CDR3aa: CASSLIRVAGYTF
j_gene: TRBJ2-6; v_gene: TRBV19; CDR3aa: CASSIRTGSGGANVLTF
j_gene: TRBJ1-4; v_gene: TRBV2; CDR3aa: CASTRETTNEKLFF
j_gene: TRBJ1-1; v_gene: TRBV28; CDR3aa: CASTEGGNTEAFF
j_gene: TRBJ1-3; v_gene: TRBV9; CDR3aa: CASSAHRFGGNTIYF
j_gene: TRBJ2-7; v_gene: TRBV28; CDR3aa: CASSRQVSYEQYF
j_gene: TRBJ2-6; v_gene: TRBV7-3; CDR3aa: CASSKWIPGQGIAGANVLTF
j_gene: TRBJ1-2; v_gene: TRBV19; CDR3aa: CASTSRTAPNYGYTF
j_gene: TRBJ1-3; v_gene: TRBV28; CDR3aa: CASSLIRVGNTIYF
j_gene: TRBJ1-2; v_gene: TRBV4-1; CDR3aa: CASSAWGLGEGYTF
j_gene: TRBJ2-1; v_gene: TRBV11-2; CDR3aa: CASSISSGGVYNEQFF
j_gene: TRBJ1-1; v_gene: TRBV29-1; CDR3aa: CSLRLQGITEAFF
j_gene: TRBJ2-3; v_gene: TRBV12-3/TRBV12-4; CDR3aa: CASSPPGLAGTSTDTQYF
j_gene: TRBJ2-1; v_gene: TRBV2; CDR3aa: CASTVDRGGDEQFF
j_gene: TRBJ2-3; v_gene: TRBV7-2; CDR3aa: CASSLRGGLGIF
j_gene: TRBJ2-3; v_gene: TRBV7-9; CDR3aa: CASRKGATDTQYF
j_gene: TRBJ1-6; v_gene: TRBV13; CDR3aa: CASSLESRTGNSPLHF
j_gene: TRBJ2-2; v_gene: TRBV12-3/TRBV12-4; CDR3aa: CASSFRGQPANTGELFF
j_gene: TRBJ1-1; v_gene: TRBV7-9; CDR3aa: CASSSGTVEAFF